Sequencing of this T cell receptor (beta chain) was carried out in a study of cytomegalovirus exposure and HLA in healthy donors. Measured with immunoSEQ multiplex PCR; TCRdb has only the in-frame clones, and not every one. The data hold about 330,000 clones, with 87% observed a single time. The CDR3 extends over 15 amino acids. In germline, CDR1 is SQVTM, CDR2 ANQGSEA. With 6 bases removed from V and 0 bases from J, the gap between germline ends came to 16 bases. Donors were drawn from the approximately 120-subject validation cohort, separate from the approximately 670-subject first cohort. This receptor was identified in a woman under 40 in good health and CMV-seropositive. This chain connects TRBV29-1 to TRBJ2-3; D is possibly TRBD2 (6 bases). The material sequenced was PBMCs. In DNA, the CDR3 is TGCAGCGTCGGACTTAGCGGACCTAGCACAGATACGCAGTATTTT. Its protein is CSVGLSGPSTDTQYF.